The entry below gives a single T cell receptor beta chain sequence along with its context. This sample is part of a study of T cells in localized non-small cell lung cancer. The CDR3 has 12 amino acids. Germline lookup yields CDR1 PRHDT and CDR2 FYEKMQ (reference sequence). V lost 3 bases and J 4 bases, leaving 6 bases between the germline ends. Profiling relied on immunoSEQ multiplex PCR, and the TCRdb table lists in-frame clones only, not all of them. The sample includes tens of thousands of clones, 65% to 85% seen only once; the top ten take about 1.5%. This sequence was found in an older female donor with stage I lung adenocarcinoma. This chain links TRBV13 with TRBJ2-5; D uncertain. Here the sequenced sample was peripheral blood, taken before any cancer treatment. CDR3 nucleotide sequence: TGTGCCAGCAGCTTTGGTGTAGAGACCCAGTACTTC. Translated: CASSFGVETQYF.